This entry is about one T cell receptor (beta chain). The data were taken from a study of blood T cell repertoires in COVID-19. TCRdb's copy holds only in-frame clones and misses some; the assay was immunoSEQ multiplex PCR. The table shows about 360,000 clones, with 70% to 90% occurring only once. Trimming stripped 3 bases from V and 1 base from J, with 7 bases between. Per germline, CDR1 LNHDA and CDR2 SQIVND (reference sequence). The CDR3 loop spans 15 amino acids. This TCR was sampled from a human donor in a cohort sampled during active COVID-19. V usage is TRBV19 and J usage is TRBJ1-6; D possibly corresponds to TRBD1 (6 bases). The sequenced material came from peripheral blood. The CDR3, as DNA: TGTGCCAGTAGTATCCAGGGGTCCTATAATTCACCCCTCCACTTT. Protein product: CASSIQGSYNSPLHF.